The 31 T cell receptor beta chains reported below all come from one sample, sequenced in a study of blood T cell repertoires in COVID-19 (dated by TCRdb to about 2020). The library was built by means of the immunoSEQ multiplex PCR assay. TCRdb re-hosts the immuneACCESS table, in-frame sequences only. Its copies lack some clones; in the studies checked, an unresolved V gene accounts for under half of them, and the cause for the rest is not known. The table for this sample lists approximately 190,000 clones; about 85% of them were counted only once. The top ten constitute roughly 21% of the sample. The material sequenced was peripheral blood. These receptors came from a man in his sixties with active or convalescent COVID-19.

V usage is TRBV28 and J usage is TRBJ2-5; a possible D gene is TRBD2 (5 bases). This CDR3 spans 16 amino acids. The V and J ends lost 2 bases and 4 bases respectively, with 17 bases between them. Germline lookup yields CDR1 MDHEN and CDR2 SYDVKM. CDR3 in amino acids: CASSLAGPLTRETQYF. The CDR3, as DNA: TGTGCCAGCAGTTTAGCGGGCCCCCTTACGCGAGAGACCCAGTACTTC.

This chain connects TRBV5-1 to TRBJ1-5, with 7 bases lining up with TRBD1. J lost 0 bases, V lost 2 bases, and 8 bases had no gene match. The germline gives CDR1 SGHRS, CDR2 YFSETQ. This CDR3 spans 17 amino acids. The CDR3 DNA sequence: TGCGCCAGCAGCTTCATCGACAGGGAAGATAGCAATCAGCCCCAGCATTTT. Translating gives CASSFIDREDSNQPQHF. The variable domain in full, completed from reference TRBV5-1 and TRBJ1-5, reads KAGVTQTPRYLIKTRGQQVTLSCSPISGHRSVSWYQQTPGQGLQFLFEYFSETQRNKGNFPGRFSGRQFSNSRSEMNVSTLELGDSALYLCASSFIDREDSNQPQHFGDGTRLSIL.

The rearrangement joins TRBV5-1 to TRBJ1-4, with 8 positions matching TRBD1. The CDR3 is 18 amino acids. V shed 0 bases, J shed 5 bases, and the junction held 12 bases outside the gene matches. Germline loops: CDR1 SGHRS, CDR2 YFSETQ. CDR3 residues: CASSLAIPGQDPNEKLFF. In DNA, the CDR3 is TGCGCCAGCAGCTTGGCCATTCCGGGACAGGACCCAAATGAAAAACTGTTTTTT.

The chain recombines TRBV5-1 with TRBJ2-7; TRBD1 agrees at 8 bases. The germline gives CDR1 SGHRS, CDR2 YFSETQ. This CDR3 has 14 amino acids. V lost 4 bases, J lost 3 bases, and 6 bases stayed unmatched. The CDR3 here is CASSPQGQGYEQYF. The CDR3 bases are TGCGCCAGCAGCCCACAAGGACAGGGCTACGAGCAGTACTTC.

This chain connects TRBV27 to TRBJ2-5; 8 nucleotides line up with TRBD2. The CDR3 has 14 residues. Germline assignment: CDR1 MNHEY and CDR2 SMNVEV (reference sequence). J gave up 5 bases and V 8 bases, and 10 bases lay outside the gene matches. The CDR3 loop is CASSPGGVLETQYF. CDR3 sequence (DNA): TGTGCCAGCTCCCCGGGAGGGGTTCTGGAGACCCAGTACTTC.

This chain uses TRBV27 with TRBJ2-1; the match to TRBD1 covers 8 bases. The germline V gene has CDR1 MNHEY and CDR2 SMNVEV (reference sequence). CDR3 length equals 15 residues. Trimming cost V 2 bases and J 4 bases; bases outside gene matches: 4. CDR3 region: CASSLTGGGYNEQFF. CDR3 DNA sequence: TGTGCCAGCAGTTTAACAGGGGGTGGGTACAATGAGCAGTTCTTC.

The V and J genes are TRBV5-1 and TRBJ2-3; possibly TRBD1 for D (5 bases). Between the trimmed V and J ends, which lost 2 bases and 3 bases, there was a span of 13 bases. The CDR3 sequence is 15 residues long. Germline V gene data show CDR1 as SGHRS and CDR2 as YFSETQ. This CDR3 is CASSFHSPGTDTQYF. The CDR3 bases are TGCGCCAGCAGCTTTCACTCTCCAGGGACAGATACGCAGTATTTT.

CDR3 nucleotides: TGTGCCAGCAGTACGGGACTAGCGGGAGAGACCCAGTACTTC. Translated: CASSTGLAGETQYF. This chain uses TRBV6-5 with TRBJ2-5; 12 bases map to TRBD2. Unmatched junction bases numbered 2, after V lost 5 bases and J lost 4 bases. CDR3 length: 14 amino acids. In germline, CDR1 is MNHEY, CDR2 SVGAGI.

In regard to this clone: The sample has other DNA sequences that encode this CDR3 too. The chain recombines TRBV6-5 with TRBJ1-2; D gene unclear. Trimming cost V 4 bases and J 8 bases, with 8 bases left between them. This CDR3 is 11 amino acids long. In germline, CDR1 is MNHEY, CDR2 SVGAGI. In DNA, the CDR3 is TGTGCCAGCAGTTCCCGGGGAGGCTACACCTTC. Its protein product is CASSSRGGYTF.

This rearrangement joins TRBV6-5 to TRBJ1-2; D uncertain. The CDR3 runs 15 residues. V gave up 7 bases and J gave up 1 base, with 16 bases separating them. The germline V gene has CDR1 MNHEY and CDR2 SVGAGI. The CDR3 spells CASTQAGSLNYGYTF. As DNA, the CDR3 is TGTGCCAGCACCCAGGCGGGCAGCCTTAACTATGGCTACACCTTC.

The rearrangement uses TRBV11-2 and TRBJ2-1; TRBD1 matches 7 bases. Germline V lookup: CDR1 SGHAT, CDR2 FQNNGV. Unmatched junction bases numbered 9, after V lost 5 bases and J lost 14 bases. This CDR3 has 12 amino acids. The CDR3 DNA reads TGTGCCAGCAGCCCCTCCGACAGGGAAAAGTTCTTC. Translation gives CASSPSDREKFF. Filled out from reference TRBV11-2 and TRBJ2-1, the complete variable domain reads EAGVAQSPRYKIIEKRQSVAFWCNPISGHATLYWYQQILGQGPKLLIQFQNNGVVDDSQLPKDRFSAERLKGVDSTLKIQPAKLEDSAVYLCASSPSDREKFFGPGTRLTVL.

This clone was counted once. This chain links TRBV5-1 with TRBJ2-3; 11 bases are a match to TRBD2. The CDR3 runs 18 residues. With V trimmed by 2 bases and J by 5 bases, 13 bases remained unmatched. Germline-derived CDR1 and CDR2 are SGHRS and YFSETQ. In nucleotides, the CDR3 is TGCGCCAGCAGCTTACAACTAGCGGGGGCCTCTCGGGTAGATACGCAGTATTTT. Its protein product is CASSLQLAGASRVDTQYF.

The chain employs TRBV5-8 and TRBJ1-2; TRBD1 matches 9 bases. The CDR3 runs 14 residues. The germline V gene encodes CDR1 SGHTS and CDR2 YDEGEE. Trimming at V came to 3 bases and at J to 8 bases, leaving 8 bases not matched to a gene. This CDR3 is CASSSPGTGGGYTF. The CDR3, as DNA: TGTGCCAGCAGCTCCCCGGGCACAGGGGGCGGCTACACCTTC.

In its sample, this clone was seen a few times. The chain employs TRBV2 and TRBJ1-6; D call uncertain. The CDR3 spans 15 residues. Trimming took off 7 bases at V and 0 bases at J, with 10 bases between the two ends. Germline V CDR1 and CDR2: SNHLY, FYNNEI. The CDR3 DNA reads TGTGCCAGCAACTCCGAGAGCTCCTATAATTCACCCCTCCACTTT. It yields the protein CASNSESSYNSPLHF.

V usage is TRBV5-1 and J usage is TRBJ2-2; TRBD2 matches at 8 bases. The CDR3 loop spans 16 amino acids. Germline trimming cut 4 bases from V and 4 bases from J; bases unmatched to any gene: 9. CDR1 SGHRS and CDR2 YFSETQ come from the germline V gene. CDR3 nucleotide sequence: TGCGCCAGCAGCCCGGGACGGGGGGGCCCCACCGGGGAGCTGTTTTTT. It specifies CASSPGRGGPTGELFF.

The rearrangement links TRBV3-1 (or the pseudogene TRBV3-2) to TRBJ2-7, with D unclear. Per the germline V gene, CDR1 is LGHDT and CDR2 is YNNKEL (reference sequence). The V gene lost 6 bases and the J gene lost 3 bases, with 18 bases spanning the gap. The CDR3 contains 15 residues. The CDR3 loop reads CASSPQIGARYEQYF. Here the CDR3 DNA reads TGTGCCAGCAGTCCGCAAATTGGAGCCCGCTACGAGCAGTACTTC.

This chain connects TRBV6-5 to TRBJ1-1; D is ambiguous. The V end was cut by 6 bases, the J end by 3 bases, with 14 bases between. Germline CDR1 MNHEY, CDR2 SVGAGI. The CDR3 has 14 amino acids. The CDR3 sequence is CASSPSGWDTEAFF. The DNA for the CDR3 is TGTGCCAGCAGCCCCTCAGGATGGGACACTGAAGCTTTCTTT.

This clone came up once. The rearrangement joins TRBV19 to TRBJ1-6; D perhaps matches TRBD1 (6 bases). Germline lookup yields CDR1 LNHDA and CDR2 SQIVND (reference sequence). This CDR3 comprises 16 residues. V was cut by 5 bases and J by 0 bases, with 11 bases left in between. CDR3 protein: CASSRTDSSYNSPLHF. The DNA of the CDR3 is TGTGCCAGTAGTCGGACAGACAGCTCCTATAATTCACCCCTCCACTTT.

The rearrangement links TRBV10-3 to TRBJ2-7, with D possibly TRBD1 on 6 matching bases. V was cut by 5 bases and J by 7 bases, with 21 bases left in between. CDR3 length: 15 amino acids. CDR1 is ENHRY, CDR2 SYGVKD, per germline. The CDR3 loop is CAISRDRWDSREQYF. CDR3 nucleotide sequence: TGTGCCATCAGTCGCGACAGGTGGGATTCTCGGGAGCAGTACTTC.

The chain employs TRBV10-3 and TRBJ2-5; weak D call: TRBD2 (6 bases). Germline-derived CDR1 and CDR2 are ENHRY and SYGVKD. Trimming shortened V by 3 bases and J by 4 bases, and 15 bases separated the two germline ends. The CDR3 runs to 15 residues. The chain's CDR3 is CAISESGEDTETQYF. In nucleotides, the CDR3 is TGTGCCATCAGTGAATCGGGGGAAGATACAGAGACCCAGTACTTC.

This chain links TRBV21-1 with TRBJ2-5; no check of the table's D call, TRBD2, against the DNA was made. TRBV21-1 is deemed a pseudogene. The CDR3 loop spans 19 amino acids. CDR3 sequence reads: CASSKGNRLAGSKQETQYF. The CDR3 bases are TGTGCCAGCAGCAAAGGAAATCGGCTAGCGGGGTCCAAACAAGAGACCCAGTACTTC.

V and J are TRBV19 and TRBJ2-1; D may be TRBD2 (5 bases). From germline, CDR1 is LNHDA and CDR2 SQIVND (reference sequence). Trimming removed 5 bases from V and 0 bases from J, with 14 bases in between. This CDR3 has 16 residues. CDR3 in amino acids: CASSFGRTVSYNEQFF. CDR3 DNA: TGTGCCAGTAGTTTCGGGCGGACTGTCTCCTACAATGAGCAGTTCTTC. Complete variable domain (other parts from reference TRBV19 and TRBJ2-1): DGGITQSPKYLFRKEGQNVTLSCEQNLNHDAMYWYRQDPGQGLRLIYYSQIVNDFQKGDIAEGYSVSREKKESFPLTVTSAQKNPTAFYLCASSFGRTVSYNEQFFGPGTRLTVL.

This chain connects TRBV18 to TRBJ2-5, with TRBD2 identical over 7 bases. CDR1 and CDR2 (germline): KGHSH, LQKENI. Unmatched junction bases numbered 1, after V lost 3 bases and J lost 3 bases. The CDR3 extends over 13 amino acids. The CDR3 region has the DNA TGTGCCAGCTCACCCAGCGGGAAAGAGACCCAGTACTTC. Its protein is CASSPSGKETQYF.

The CDR3 DNA reads TGCGCCAGCAGTGAGTCGCCTAGCCTAGCCTACGAGCAGTACTTC. Translated, it gives CASSESPSLAYEQYF. This sequence joins TRBV10-1 and TRBJ2-7, with a possible D match to TRBD2 (5 bases). Germline V CDR1 and CDR2: WNHNN, SYGVQD (reference sequence). The V and J ends lost 0 bases and 2 bases respectively, with 11 bases between them. The CDR3 totals 15 residues.

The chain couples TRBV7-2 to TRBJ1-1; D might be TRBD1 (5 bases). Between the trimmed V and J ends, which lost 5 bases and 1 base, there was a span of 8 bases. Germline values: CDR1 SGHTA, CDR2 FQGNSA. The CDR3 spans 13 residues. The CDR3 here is CASSLGQNTEAFF. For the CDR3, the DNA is TGTGCCAGCAGCCTCGGACAGAACACTGAAGCTTTCTTT.

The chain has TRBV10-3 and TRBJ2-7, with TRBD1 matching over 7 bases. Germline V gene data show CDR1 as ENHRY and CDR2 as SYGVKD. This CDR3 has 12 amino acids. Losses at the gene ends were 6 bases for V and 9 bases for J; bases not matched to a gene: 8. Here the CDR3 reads CAIRGDSIGQYF. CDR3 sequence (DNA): TGTGCCATCAGGGGGGACAGCATCGGGCAGTACTTC.

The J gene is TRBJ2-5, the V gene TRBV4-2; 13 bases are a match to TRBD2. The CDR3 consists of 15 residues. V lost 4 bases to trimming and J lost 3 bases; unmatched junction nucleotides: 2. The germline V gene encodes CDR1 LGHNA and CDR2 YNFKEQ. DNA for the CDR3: TGTGCCAGCAGCCTTGGACTAGCGGGGGAAGAGACCCAGTACTTC. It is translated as CASSLGLAGEETQYF.

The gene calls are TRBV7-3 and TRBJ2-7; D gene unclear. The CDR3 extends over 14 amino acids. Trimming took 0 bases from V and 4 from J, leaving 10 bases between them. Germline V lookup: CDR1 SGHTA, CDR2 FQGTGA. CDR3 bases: TGTGCCAGCAGCTTAACCCCTGGCGGTTACGAGCAGTACTTC. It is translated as CASSLTPGGYEQYF. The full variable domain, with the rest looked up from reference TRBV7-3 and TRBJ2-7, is GAGVSQTPSNKVTEKGKYVELRCDPISGHTALYWYRQSLGQGPEFLIYFQGTGAADDSGLPNDRFFAVRPEGSVSTLKIQRTERGDSAVYLCASSLTPGGYEQYFGPGTRLTVT.

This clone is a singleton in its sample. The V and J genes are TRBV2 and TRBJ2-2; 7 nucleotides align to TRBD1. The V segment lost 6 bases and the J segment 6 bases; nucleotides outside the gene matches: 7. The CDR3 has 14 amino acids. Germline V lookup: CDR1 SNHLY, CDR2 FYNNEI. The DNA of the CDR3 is TGTGCCAGCAGGGAAACAGGGGTAGCCGGGGAGCTGTTTTTT. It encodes CASRETGVAGELFF. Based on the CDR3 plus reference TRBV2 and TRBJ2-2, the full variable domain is EPEVTQTPSHQVTQMGQEVILRCVPISNHLYFYWYRQILGQKVEFLVSFYNNEISEKSEIFDDQFSVERPDGSNFTLKIRSTKLEDSAMYFCASRETGVAGELFFGEGSRLTVL.

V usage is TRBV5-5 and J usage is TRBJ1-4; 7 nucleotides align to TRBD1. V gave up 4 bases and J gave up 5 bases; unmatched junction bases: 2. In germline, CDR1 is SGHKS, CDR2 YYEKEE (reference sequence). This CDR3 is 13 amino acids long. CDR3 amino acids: CASSRGQNEKLFF. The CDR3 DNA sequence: TGTGCCAGCAGCAGGGGACAGAATGAAAAACTGTTTTTT. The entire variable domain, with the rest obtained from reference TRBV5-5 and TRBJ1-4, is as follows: DAGVTQSPTHLIKTRGQQVTLRCSPISGHKSVSWYQQVLGQGPQFIFQYYEKEERGRGNFPDRFSARQFPNYSSELNVNALLLGDSALYLCASSRGQNEKLFFGSGTQLSVL.

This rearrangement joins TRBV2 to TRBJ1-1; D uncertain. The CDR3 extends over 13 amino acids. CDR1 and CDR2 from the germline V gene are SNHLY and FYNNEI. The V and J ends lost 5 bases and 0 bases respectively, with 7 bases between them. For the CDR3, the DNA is TGTGCCAGCAGTAACACCCTGAACACTGAAGCTTTCTTT. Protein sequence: CASSNTLNTEAFF. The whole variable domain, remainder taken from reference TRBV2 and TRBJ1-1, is EPEVTQTPSHQVTQMGQEVILRCVPISNHLYFYWYRQILGQKVEFLVSFYNNEISEKSEIFDDQFSVERPDGSNFTLKIRSTKLEDSAMYFCASSNTLNTEAFFGQGTRLTVV.